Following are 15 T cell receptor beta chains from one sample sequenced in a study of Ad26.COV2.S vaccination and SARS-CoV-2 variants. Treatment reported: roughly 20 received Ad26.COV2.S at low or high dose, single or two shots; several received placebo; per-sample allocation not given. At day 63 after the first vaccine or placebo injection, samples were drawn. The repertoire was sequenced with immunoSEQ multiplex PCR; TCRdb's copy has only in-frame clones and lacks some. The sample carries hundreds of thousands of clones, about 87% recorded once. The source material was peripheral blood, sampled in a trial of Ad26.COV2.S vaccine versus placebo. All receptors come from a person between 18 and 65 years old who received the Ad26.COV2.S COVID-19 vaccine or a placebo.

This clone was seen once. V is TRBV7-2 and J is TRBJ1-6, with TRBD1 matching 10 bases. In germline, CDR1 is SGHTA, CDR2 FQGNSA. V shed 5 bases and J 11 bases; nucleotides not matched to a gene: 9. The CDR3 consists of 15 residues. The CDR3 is CASSARQGAKAPLHF. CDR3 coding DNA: TGTGCCAGCAGCGCGAGACAGGGGGCGAAGGCACCCCTCCACTTT.

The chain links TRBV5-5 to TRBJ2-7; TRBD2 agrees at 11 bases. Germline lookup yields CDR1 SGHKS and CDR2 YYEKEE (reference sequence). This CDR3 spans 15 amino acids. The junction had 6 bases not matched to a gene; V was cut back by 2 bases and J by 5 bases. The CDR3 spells CASSLTSGSTHEQYF. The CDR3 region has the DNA TGTGCCAGCAGCTTAACTAGCGGGAGTACCCACGAGCAGTACTTC.

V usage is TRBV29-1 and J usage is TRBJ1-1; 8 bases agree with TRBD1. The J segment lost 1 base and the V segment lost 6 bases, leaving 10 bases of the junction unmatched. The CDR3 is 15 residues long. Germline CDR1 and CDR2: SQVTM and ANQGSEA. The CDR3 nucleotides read TGCAGCGTGCTTTTGCAGGGGGCGGGGAACACTGAAGCTTTCTTT. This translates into CSVLLQGAGNTEAFF.

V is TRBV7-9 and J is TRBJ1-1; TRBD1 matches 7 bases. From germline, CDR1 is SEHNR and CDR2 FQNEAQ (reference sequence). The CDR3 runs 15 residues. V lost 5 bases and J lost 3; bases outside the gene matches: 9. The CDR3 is CASSSIDRADTEAFF. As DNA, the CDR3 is TGTGCCAGCAGCAGTATAGACAGGGCCGACACTGAAGCTTTCTTT.

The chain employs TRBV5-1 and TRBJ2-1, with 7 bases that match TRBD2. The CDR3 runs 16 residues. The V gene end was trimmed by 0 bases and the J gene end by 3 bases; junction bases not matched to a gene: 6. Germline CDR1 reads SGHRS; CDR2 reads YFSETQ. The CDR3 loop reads CASSLAMGGYYNEQFF. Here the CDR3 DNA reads TGCGCCAGCAGCTTGGCGATGGGGGGGTACTACAATGAGCAGTTCTTC. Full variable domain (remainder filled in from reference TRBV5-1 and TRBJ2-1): KAGVTQTPRYLIKTRGQQVTLSCSPISGHRSVSWYQQTPGQGLQFLFEYFSETQRNKGNFPGRFSGRQFSNSRSEMNVSTLELGDSALYLCASSLAMGGYYNEQFFGPGTRLTVL.

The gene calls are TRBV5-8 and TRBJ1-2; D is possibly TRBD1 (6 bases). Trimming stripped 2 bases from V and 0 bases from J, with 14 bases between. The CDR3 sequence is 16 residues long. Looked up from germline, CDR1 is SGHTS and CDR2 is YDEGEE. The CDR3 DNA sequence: TGTGCCAGCAGCTTTGGGGGGGCAGAGGCTAACTATGGCTACACCTTC. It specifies CASSFGGAEANYGYTF.

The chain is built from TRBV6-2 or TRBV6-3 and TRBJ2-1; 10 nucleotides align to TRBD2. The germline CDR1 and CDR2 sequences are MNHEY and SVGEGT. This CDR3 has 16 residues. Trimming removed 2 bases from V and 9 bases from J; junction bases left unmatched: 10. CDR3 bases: TGTGCCAGCAGTTACGGGCTAGCGGGGGTGTGGGTTGAGCAGTTCTTC. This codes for CASSYGLAGVWVEQFF.

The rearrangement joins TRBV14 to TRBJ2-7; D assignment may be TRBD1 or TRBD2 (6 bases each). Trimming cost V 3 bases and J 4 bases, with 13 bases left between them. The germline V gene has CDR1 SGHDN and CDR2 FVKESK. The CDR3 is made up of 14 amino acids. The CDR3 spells CASSQGGKQYEQYF. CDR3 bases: TGTGCCAGCAGCCAGGGGGGCAAACAGTACGAGCAGTACTTC.

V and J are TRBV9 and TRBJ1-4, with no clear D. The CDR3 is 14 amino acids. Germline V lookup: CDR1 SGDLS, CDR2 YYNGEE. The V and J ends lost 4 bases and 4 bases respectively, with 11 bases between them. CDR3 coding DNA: TGTGCCAGCAGCTTAAGGACGGATAATGAAAAACTGTTTTTT. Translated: CASSLRTDNEKLFF.

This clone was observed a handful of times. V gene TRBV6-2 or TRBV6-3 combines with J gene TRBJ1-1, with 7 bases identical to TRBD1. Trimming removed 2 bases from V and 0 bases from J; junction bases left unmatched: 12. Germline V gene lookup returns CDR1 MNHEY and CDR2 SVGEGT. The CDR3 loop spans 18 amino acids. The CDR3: CASSYVSGGPTLNTEAFF. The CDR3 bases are TGTGCCAGCAGTTACGTTTCAGGGGGACCCACTTTGAACACTGAAGCTTTCTTT.

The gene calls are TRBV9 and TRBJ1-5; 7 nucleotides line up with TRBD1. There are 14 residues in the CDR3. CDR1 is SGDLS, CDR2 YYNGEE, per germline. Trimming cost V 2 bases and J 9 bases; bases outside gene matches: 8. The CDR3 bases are TGTGCCAGCAGCGTCGAACAGGGGCAAGGGCCCCAGCATTTT. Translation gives CASSVEQGQGPQHF.

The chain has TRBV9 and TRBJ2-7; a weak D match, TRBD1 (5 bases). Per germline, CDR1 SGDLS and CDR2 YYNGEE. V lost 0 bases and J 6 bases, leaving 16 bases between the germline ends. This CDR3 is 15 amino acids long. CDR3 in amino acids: CASSVGSQGSVEQYF. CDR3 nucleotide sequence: TGTGCCAGCAGCGTAGGCAGCCAGGGTTCGGTCGAGCAGTACTTC.

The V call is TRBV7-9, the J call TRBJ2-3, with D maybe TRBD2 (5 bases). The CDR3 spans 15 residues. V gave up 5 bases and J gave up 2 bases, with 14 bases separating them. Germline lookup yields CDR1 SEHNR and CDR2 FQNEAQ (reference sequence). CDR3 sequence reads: CASSPAGSNTDTQYF. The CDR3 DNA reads TGTGCCAGCAGCCCGGCGGGCAGTAACACAGATACGCAGTATTTT.

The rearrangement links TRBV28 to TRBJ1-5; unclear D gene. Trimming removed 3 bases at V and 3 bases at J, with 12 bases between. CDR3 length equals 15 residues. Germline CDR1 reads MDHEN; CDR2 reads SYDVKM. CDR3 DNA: TGTGCCAGCAGTTTGCCCCGCGAAAACAATCAGCCCCAGCATTTT. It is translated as CASSLPRENNQPQHF.

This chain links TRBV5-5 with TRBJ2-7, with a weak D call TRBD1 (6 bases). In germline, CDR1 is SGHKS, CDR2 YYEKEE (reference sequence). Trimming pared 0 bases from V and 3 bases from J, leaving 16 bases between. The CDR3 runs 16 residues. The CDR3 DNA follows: TGTGCCAGCAGCTTGGAGGGGTGGCAGGGGAGCTACGAGCAGTACTTC. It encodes CASSLEGWQGSYEQYF.